These 21 T cell receptor beta chains came from one sample sequenced in a study of monozygotic twins with inflammatory bowel disease. TCRdb re-analyzed the 5' RACE reads; it lists each CDR3 protein once, without DNA. Its table lists 350,000 to 550,000 distinct CDR3 sequences. Sequencing was carried out using blood. The receptors here all came from a human donor with ulcerative colitis or Crohn's disease, or a healthy co-twin of an affected twin (not recorded which).

The chain carries TRBV6-2 or TRBV6-3 and TRBJ2-3; with no DNA, the TCRdb D assignment of TRBD1 cannot be verified. Germline values: CDR1 MNHEY, CDR2 SVGEGT. CDR3 length equals 14 residues. CDR3: CASSYLVPLDTQYF.

The chain joins TRBV5-1 to TRBJ2-1. Germline-derived CDR1 and CDR2 are SGHRS and YFSETQ. The CDR3 totals 15 residues. This CDR3 is CASSGVSNSYNEQFF.

This sequence joins TRBV28 and TRBJ2-1; TCRdb gives TRBD2 as the D gene, but with no DNA this cannot be confirmed. There are 15 residues in the CDR3. Germline assignment: CDR1 MDHEN and CDR2 SYDVKM. CDR3 in amino acids: CASSSVLAGIERQFF.

The chain uses TRBV6-2 or TRBV6-3 and TRBJ2-1; TCRdb names TRBD1, which stays unverified in the absence of DNA. Germline V lookup: CDR1 MNHEY, CDR2 SVGEGT. This CDR3 comprises 14 residues. This CDR3 reads CASKPGGNYNEQFF.

The chain has TRBV13 and TRBJ2-7; TCRdb gives TRBD1 as the D gene, but with no DNA this cannot be confirmed. This CDR3 has 15 amino acids. The germline CDR1 and CDR2 sequences are PRHDT and FYEKMQ (reference sequence). The CDR3 protein is CASSPSRDRDYEQYF.

V usage is TRBV2 and J usage is TRBJ2-2; there is no DNA to check the TCRdb D call of TRBD2. CDR1 is SNHLY and CDR2 is FYNNEI in the germline V gene. CDR3 length equals 16 residues. The CDR3: CASTPEGPLTPGELFF.

The chain employs TRBV6-5 and TRBJ2-3; as DNA is missing, the TRBD1 call by TCRdb cannot be tested. There are 14 residues in the CDR3. CDR1 and CDR2 from the germline V gene are MNHEY and SVGAGI. CDR3: CASSNLPRTDTQYF.

This chain links TRBV21-1 with TRBJ1-1. TRBV21-1 is a pseudogene locus. The CDR3 contains 12 residues. The CDR3 region is CAGNRGKTEAFF.

V gene TRBV20-1 combines with J gene TRBJ2-7. The CDR3 covers 13 residues. CDR1 and CDR2 (germline): DFQATT, SNEGSKA (reference sequence). The CDR3 loop is CSARPAMAAEQYF.

This chain's CDR3 is CASSPLGQPLYGYTF. V gene TRBV7-9 combines with J gene TRBJ1-2; TCRdb designates TRBD1, a call that cannot be tested without DNA. The V gene's germline CDR1 is SEHNR and CDR2 FQNEAQ (reference sequence). CDR3 length equals 15 residues. The complete variable domain, with remaining parts taken from reference TRBV7-9 and TRBJ1-2, reads DTGVSQNPRHKITKRGQNVTFRCDPISEHNRLYWYRQTLGQGPEFLTYFQNEAQLEKSRLLSDRFSAERPKGSFSTLEIQRTEQGDSAMYLCASSPLGQPLYGYTFGSGTRLTVV.

This chain uses TRBV29-1 with TRBJ2-1; the D call of TRBD1 rests on TCRdb alone, since no DNA is present to check it. There are 13 residues in the CDR3. Germline V gene sequence: CDR1 SQVTM, CDR2 ANQGSEA. CDR3 amino acids: CSVGDGAYNEQFF.

The gene calls are TRBV20-1 and TRBJ2-1. This CDR3 spans 14 amino acids. Germline V CDR1 and CDR2: DFQATT, SNEGSKA (reference sequence). CDR3 sequence: CSADQRGSYNEQFF.

The chain links TRBV7-2 to TRBJ2-7; as DNA is missing, the TRBD2 call by TCRdb cannot be tested. The V gene's germline CDR1 is SGHTA and CDR2 FQGNSA. This CDR3 has 14 amino acids. The CDR3 protein is CASSSSAGTYEQYF.

The V and J genes are TRBV12-3 or TRBV12-4 and TRBJ1-4; TCRdb returns TRBD1, unconfirmable since there is no DNA. The CDR3 is 13 amino acids. The chain's CDR3 is CASRDSKNEKLFF.

J is TRBJ2-2 and V is TRBV19. In germline, CDR1 is LNHDA, CDR2 SQIVND (reference sequence). This CDR3 has 12 residues. CDR3 sequence reads: CASNRQTGELFF.

This chain connects TRBV5-1 to TRBJ2-3; without DNA, the TCRdb call of TRBD1 cannot be checked. CDR1 and CDR2 (germline): SGHRS, YFSETQ. This CDR3 has 14 amino acids. The CDR3 spells CASRKGLDTDTQYF.

This chain connects TRBV2 to TRBJ1-5; TCRdb picks TRBD1, but there is no DNA to check that call. This CDR3 comprises 13 residues. CDR1 and CDR2 from the germline V gene are SNHLY and FYNNEI. CDR3 protein: CASSGQSNQPQHF.

The chain combines TRBV20-1 with TRBJ2-3; as DNA is missing, the TRBD2 call by TCRdb cannot be tested. Germline V gives CDR1 DFQATT, CDR2 SNEGSKA (reference sequence). The CDR3 covers 15 residues. Here the CDR3 reads CSARDGASGGKAQYF.

J is TRBJ2-3 and V is TRBV18; TCRdb's D call, TRBD1, is unchecked because there is no DNA. CDR1 KGHSH and CDR2 LQKENI come from the germline V gene. The CDR3 runs to 14 residues. CDR3 region: CASSPLRGTDTQYF. The full variable domain, completed using reference TRBV18 and TRBJ2-3, is NAGVMQNPRHLVRRRGQEARLRCSPMKGHSHVYWYRQLPEEGLKFMVYLQKENIIDESGMPKERFSAEFPKEGPSILRIQQVVRGDSAAYFCASSPLRGTDTQYFGPGTRLTVL.

V and J are TRBV6-5 and TRBJ1-5. The CDR3 covers 19 residues. CDR1 MNHEY and CDR2 SVGAGI come from the germline V gene. This chain's CDR3 is CASSYTIPLGGHSNQPQHF.

The chain carries TRBV3-1 and TRBJ1-1; TCRdb selects TRBD1, and the lack of DNA leaves this call unchecked. Germline V gene lookup returns CDR1 LGHDT and CDR2 YNNKEL (reference sequence). The CDR3 loop spans 12 amino acids. This CDR3 reads CASSHRGDEAFF.